This T cell receptor beta chain was sequenced during a study of CD8+ T cells in alopecia areata. Broader study findings: Under tofacitinib, numerous expanded lesional clonotypes remained detectable in scalp and blood.

As the sequencing template, cDNA was produced by extracting RNA and reverse transcribing it. Sequencing was performed with immunoSEQ multiplex PCR; in TCRdb, only in-frame clones are kept and a portion is missing. The table lists a few hundred thousand clones, 35% to 45% of them singletons, with around 0.48% in the top ten. This clone occurred once. What it recognizes is unknown. Other DNA sequences in the sample encode the same CDR3. V was trimmed by 7 bases and J by 4 bases, leaving 5 bases between them. The germline V gene has CDR1 MNHEY and CDR2 SVGAGI. The CDR3 consists of 11 residues. Treatment noted: oral pan-JAK inhibitor, 5-10 mg twice daily.

The source of this sequence is a human donor with alopecia areata. The chain has TRBV6-5 and TRBJ2-1; the D is unclear. The sample here was CD4+ T cells sorted from blood, taken between weeks 30 and 35, from a patient treated with tofacitinib. The CDR3 DNA follows: TGTGCCAGCACCAGTTACAATGAGCAGTTCTTC. Translation: CASTSYNEQFF.